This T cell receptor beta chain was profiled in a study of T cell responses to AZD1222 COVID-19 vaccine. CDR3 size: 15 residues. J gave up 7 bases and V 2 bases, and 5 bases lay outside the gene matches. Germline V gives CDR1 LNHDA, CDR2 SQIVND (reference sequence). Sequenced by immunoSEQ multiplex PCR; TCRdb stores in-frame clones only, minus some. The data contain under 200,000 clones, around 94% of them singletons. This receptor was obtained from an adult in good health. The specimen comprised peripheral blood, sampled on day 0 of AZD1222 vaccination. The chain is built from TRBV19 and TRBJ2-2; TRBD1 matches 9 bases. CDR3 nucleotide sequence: TGTGCCAGTAGTATACAAACAGGGGGCATCGGGGAGCTGTTTTTT. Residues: CASSIQTGGIGELFF.